This TCR beta chain was captured by sequencing in a study of vaccination effects on CD4 cells after COVID-19. The CDR3 consists of 16 residues. V was cut by 4 bases and J by 0 bases, with 13 bases left in between. From germline, CDR1 is ENHRY and CDR2 SYGVKD. Sequencing used immunoSEQ multiplex PCR; TCRdb keeps in-frame clones, though not all of them. Altogether approximately 83,000 clones are present, 60% to 85% being singletons, with the ten largest covering roughly 1.1%. ViraFEST expansion of antigen-specific CD4+ T cells with viral peptide pools preceded sequencing. Between days 9 and 11 of culture, CD4+ T cells were separated out. All participants had two doses of either the BNT162b2 or mRNA-1273 vaccine. With respect to this clone: Its target is unknown.

Material: CD4+ T cells from PBMCs cultured with HCoV-OC43 spike peptides, obtained after COVID-19 vaccination. Subset meaning: HCoV-OC43 spike overlapping peptide pool stimulation. J is TRBJ1-5 and V is TRBV10-3, with D tentatively TRBD1 (6 bases). The sequence was obtained from a human donor who received a COVID-19 vaccine. CDR3 in DNA: TGTGCCATCAGTGCCCGGACAGAGTCTAGCAATCAGCCCCAGCATTTT. Amino acids: CAISARTESSNQPQHF.